This T cell receptor (beta chain) was obtained from a study of blood T cell repertoires in COVID-19. Authors' methods: Estimation of nucleated cell counts relied on the amplification of reference gene primers. Assay: immunoSEQ multiplex PCR; the TCRdb copy retains only in-frame clones and omits some. V and J calls and clone size are copied from that table; D and trimming were computed from the DNA. The sample records about 260,000 clones, 80% to 90% being singletons. With 1 base removed from V and 7 bases from J, the gap between germline ends came to 8 bases. Germline CDR1 reads MGHRA; CDR2 reads YSYEKL. The CDR3 has 13 residues.

The V call is TRBV4-1, the J call TRBJ1-5; D unclear. The sequenced sample was peripheral blood. The clonotype comes from a woman aged 35 to 49 who had recovered from COVID-19. The CDR3 DNA reads as TGCGCCAGCAGCCAAGGTGGCGGGCAGCCCCAGCATTTT. Its translation: CASSQGGGQPQHF.